This T cell receptor (beta chain) was documented in a study of cytomegalovirus exposure and HLA in healthy donors. Study conclusions and caveats: Presence/absence analyses rested on an assumption that sequencing depth was roughly uniform across donors. It was reported in a later analysis that an Asian-associated ancestry cluster showed fewer N-insertions than the roughly 710-donor mean.

This clone turned up a few times. Its antigen is not known. Researchers ran the PCR with 60 Vbeta and 13 Jbeta primers. Authors' analysis steps: Roughly 10 million shared chains were among the about 80 million unique TCR beta chains that a later analysis counted. Sequencing used immunoSEQ multiplex PCR; TCRdb keeps in-frame clones, though not all of them. V and J calls and clone size are as listed in that table; D and trimming were resolved from the DNA. The sample lists 200,000 or so clones, less than 85% occurring once. This TCR was recovered from a man aged 18 to 30 in good health and CMV-seronegative. Sequencing was carried out using PBMCs.

The CDR3 nucleotides read TGTGCCAGCGGTAAACAGGGGGCGGATGGCTACACCTTC. Protein sequence: CASGKQGADGYTF. V and J are TRBV6-4 and TRBJ1-2, with TRBD1 matching 9 bases. The V gene's germline CDR1 is MRHNA and CDR2 SNTAGT. The CDR3 is 13 amino acids. Losses at the gene ends were 8 bases for V and 6 bases for J; bases not matched to a gene: 7.